This TCR beta chain was sequenced in a study of CD8+CD57+ T cells in acquired aplastic anemia (dated 2018 in TCRdb). Looking at the study overall: Extracted DNA from sorted CD4+ and CD8+ cells averaged approximately 3 ug, ranging from roughly 0.2 to 30 ug. CD8+CD57+ expansion was defined as a frequency above the mean frequency observed in healthy subjects. Broader findings and caveats from the paper: CD8+ Simpson's diversity did not differ significantly between patients and healthy controls (P=0.060). Although roughly 29 CD8+ CDR3 sequences were shared by patients and controls, these sequences appeared highly expressed in patients and within the immunodominant clones of patients.

TCR beta VDJ combination and CDR3 sequence profiling used genomic DNA as the template. An Illumina HiSeq 2000 was the platform used for TCR repertoire sequencing. As for the authors' bioinformatics: Repertoire assessment relied on Simpson's diversity index, CDR3 size and DJ length profiles, and TRBV/TRBJ rearrangement plots. The most abundant DNA sequence in the deep sequencing data was defined as the immunodominant clone. CDR3 amino acid sequences were screened for sharing across subjects and compared with published repertoires and the VDJdb database. Using fastp trimming at Q25 and MiXCR clonotype assembly, TCRdb reanalyzed the public sequencing data and kept in-frame beta chains. Each entry is one CDR3 protein sequence, shown with its most common DNA and genes. V and J calls and clone size were set by TCRdb, not the authors. The sample records about 75,000 distinct CDR3 sequences, around 70% of which are singletons. The ten largest make up 80% to 90% of the sample.

Regarding this clonotype: There is no known antigen for this receptor. Base qualities are not at hand, and no much larger clone is one base apart.

Expansion of CD8+CD57+ cells had been shown by flow cytometry in the patients chosen for sequencing. Every patient had severe acquired aplastic anemia, diagnosed using the International Study of Aplastic Anemia and Agranulocytosis and Camitta criteria. No therapy had been received by the patients at the time of blood sampling. In this study, sorted CD4+ and CD8+ T cells from the blood of healthy subjects and of severe aplastic anemia patients had their TCR repertoires deep-sequenced. Patients were enrolled under clinicaltrials.gov protocols 00001620, 01623167, 00001397, 00071045, 00081523 and 00961064 in the USA. Ficoll-Paque density gradient centrifugation was used to isolate peripheral blood mononuclear cells. Before DNA extraction, CD4+ and CD8+ T cells were sorted with FACS or magnetic beads. CDR1 and CDR2 are read off the germline V gene (reference sequence) as DFQATT and SNEGSKA. The germline V and J ends show losses of 3 bases and 4 bases respectively, and no gene match explains 8 bases of the junction. Measured from the cysteine to the phenylalanine, the CDR3 is 14 residues long. CDR3 DNA only is kept here, 42 bases in frame from base 1.

This sequence was found in a human donor with aplastic anemia. Material: sorted CD4+, CD8+, or CD8+CD57+ T cells (not recorded which) from PBMCs. The chain is assembled from TRBV20-1 and TRBJ1-2, with 7 central nucleotides matching TRBD1. CDR3 region: CSARWGQGGYGYTF. The DNA reads as follows: TGCAGTGCTAGGTGGGGGCAGGGGGGCTATGGCTACACCTTC.